These 7 T cell receptor beta chains were sequenced from one sample in a study of OX40 agonist ivuxolimab in advanced cancers. This table comes from immunoSEQ multiplex PCR, and its TCRdb copy is limited to in-frame clones, with some not included. The sample lists roughly 19,000 clones, around 84% seen once, with approximately 14% in the top ten. Here the sequenced sample was CD4+ or CD8+ T cells sorted from blood, taken in a trial of the OX40 agonist ivuxolimab. The receptors originated from an adult with an advanced solid tumor such as melanoma, head and neck, liver or kidney cancer.

J is TRBJ1-1 and V is TRBV2; no reliable D call. The length of the CDR3 is 14 residues. CDR1 SNHLY and CDR2 FYNNEI come from the germline V gene. V lost 1 base to trimming and J lost 1 base, with 7 bases between them. CDR3 bases: TGTGCCAGCAGTGAAGAGTGGACGAACACTGAAGCTTTCTTT. Translated: CASSEEWTNTEAFF.

This clone was recorded a few times. The chain carries TRBV2 and TRBJ1-2; possibly TRBD1 for D (5 bases). The CDR3 totals 11 residues. V lost 6 bases to trimming and J lost 8 bases, with 10 bases between them. Germline V gives CDR1 SNHLY, CDR2 FYNNEI. The CDR3 coding sequence is TGTGCCAGCAGCGCAGGGTGGGGCTACACCTTC. This translates into CASSAGWGYTF.

The rearrangement uses TRBV5-5 and TRBJ1-2; 7 bases match TRBD1. Germline V CDR1 and CDR2: SGHKS, YYEKEE (reference sequence). CDR3 length: 16 amino acids. The V segment lost 2 bases and the J segment 0 bases; nucleotides outside the gene matches: 7. The CDR3 sequence is CASSFPRGGSNYGYTF. CDR3 DNA: TGTGCCAGCAGCTTCCCTCGAGGGGGCTCTAACTATGGCTACACCTTC.

The rearrangement links TRBV2 to TRBJ1-3; TRBD1 matches 7 bases. Looked up from germline, CDR1 is SNHLY and CDR2 is FYNNEI. The length of the CDR3 is 13 residues. Trimming took 8 bases from V and 4 from J; bases not matched to a gene: 5. CDR3 coding DNA: TGTGCCAGCCGACAGGGTACGGGAAACACCATATATTTT. Translated: CASRQGTGNTIYF. Full variable domain (outside the CDR3, taken from reference TRBV2 and TRBJ1-3): EPEVTQTPSHQVTQMGQEVILRCVPISNHLYFYWYRQILGQKVEFLVSFYNNEISEKSEIFDDQFSVERPDGSNFTLKIRSTKLEDSAMYFCASRQGTGNTIYFGEGSWLTVV.

This chain uses TRBV7-9 with TRBJ2-7, with 7 bases matching TRBD2. The length of the CDR3 is 13 residues. CDR1 SEHNR and CDR2 FQNEAQ come from the germline V gene (reference sequence). The junction had 6 bases not matched to a gene; V was cut back by 3 bases and J by 7 bases. CDR3 sequence: CASSLGGVREQYF. The CDR3 DNA reads as TGTGCCAGCAGCTTGGGAGGGGTGCGGGAGCAGTACTTC.

This rearrangement joins TRBV5-1 to TRBJ2-7; TRBD2 matches 10 bases. The CDR3 length is 16 residues. The germline V gene encodes CDR1 SGHRS and CDR2 YFSETQ. The junction had 11 bases not matched to a gene; V was cut back by 4 bases and J by 4 bases. Here the CDR3 DNA reads TGCGCCAGCAGCGACCTCTCTAGCGGGAGTGGGTACGAGCAGTACTTC. Translating it yields CASSDLSSGSGYEQYF.

On this clone: This specimen includes other DNA sequences encoding the same CDR3. The chain is built from TRBV7-9 and TRBJ1-6, with 7 positions matching TRBD1. Germline trimming cut 3 bases from V and 15 bases from J; bases unmatched to any gene: 14. The CDR3 has 15 residues. CDR1 is SEHNR, CDR2 FQNEAQ, per germline (reference sequence). CDR3 nucleotides: TGTGCCAGCAGCTTGTTCGACAGGGCGGGTGGGGGCCTCCACTTT. Translated, it gives CASSLFDRAGGGLHF.